The sequence of this T cell receptor (beta chain) was determined in a study of Ad26.COV2.S vaccination and SARS-CoV-2 variants. Turning to the study itself: In the study, Ad26.COV2.S was injected intramuscularly once, or twice 56 days apart.

Some clones are missing from TCRdb's copy, which holds only in-frame ones; the method was immunoSEQ multiplex PCR. This sample carries 400,000 to 450,000 clones, 80% to 95% of them seen once, and the ten largest clones take over 9%. Details on this clone: What it binds is not known. A read error may produce the germline difference seen at one junction end.

Germline CDR1 LNHDA, CDR2 SQIVND (reference sequence). The CDR3 loop spans 14 amino acids. Treatment of the sample: 15 to 20 received Ad26.COV2.S at low or high dose, single or two shots; 5 received placebo; per-sample allocation not given. Following the first vaccine or placebo injection, samples were taken on day 63. The vaccine antigen was prefusion-stabilized Wuhan SARS-CoV-2 spike. General study points: In vaccinated individuals, spike-specific CD8+ and CD4+ T cell responses reportedly displayed substantial breadth. The TCR breadth and depth analyses may have produced an underestimate of total T cell responses.

Sequences were derived from peripheral blood, sampled in a trial of Ad26.COV2.S vaccine versus placebo. The receptor was isolated from a person aged 18-65 years who received the Ad26.COV2.S COVID-19 vaccine or a placebo. The chain is built from TRBV19 and TRBJ1-1, with 8 nucleotides matching TRBD1. CDR3 bases: TGTGCCAGCACCGATTGGGGACAGGCAAATCTCTGGGTCTTT. Encoded protein: CASTDWGQANLWVF. Full variable domain (remainder filled in from reference TRBV19 and TRBJ1-1): DGGITQSPKYLFRKEGQNVTLSCEQNLNHDAMYWYRQDPGQGLRLIYYSQIVNDFQKGDIAEGYSVSREKKESFPLTVTSAQKNPTAFYLCASTDWGQANLWVFGQGTRLTVV.